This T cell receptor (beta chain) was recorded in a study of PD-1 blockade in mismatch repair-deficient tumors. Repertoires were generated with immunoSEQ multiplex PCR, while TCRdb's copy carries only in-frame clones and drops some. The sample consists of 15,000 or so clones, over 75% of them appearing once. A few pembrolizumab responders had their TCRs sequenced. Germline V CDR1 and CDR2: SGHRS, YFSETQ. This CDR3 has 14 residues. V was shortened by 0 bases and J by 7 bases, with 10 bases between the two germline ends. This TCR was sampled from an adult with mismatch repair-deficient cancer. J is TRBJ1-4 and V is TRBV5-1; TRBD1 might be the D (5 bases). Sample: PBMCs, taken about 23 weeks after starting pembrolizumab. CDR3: CASSLGQGGEKLFF. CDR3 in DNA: TGCGCCAGCAGCTTGGGGCAGGGAGGTGAAAAACTGTTTTTT.